This TCR beta chain is drawn from a study of Ad26.COV2.S vaccination and SARS-CoV-2 variants. Produced via immunoSEQ multiplex PCR; TCRdb's table is partial and in-frame only. The sample comprises some 480,000 clones, around 85% of which are singletons, and 9.5% to 15% rests with the top ten. Concerning this clone itself: Antigen: not known. Other DNA sequences in the same sample also yield this CDR3.

General study results and limits: There was a possibility that the TCR breadth and depth analyses underestimated total T cell responses. Breadth measured for non-spike TCRs was similar across vaccine and placebo recipients. After vaccination, reports described spike-specific CD8+ and CD4+ T cell responses as showing substantial breadth.

The treatment: 19 received Ad26.COV2.S at low or high dose, single or two shots; a few received placebo; per-sample allocation not given. Sampling was performed 63 days after the first vaccine or placebo injection. The sample came from a Boston adult aged 18-55 years. The clonotype was recovered from a person between 18 and 60 years old who received the Ad26.COV2.S COVID-19 vaccine or a placebo. The material was peripheral blood, obtained in a trial of Ad26.COV2.S vaccine versus placebo.

The CDR3 region is CAISGTGNTEAFF. In nucleotides, the CDR3 is TGTGCCATCAGTGGGACAGGGAACACTGAAGCTTTCTTT. This chain links TRBV10-3 with TRBJ1-1, with 7 bases lining up with TRBD1. This CDR3 has 13 residues. The V gene end was trimmed by 4 bases and the J gene end by 1 base; junction bases not matched to a gene: 0. Germline lookup yields CDR1 ENHRY and CDR2 SYGVKD.